This T cell receptor (beta chain) was captured in a study of shared clonotypes between healthy human individuals. Measured with immunoSEQ multiplex PCR; TCRdb has only the in-frame clones, and not every one. The top ten hold over 1.3% of the sample, which has some 980,000 clones, around three quarters seen once. This sequence originates from a man in his late teens or twenties in good health. The sample comprised memory CD4+ T cells sorted from blood. Subset: CD45RA-negative fraction.

As DNA, the CDR3 is TGCACCAGCAGCCAAGATCCTCGGGGGTCCTACGAGCAGTACTTC. It translates to CTSSQDPRGSYEQYF. The chain links TRBV1 to TRBJ2-7; TRBD2 is taken as the D call from the table, unchecked against the DNA. TRBV1 is an annotated pseudogene. This CDR3 has 15 residues.